The 8 T cell receptor beta chains listed next were all sequenced from one sample in a study of cytomegalovirus exposure and HLA in healthy donors (dated by TCRdb to 2017 to 2019). Receptor libraries were prepared by the immunoSEQ multiplex PCR assay. Drawn from immuneACCESS, this table holds only the in-frame rearrangements with V and J called that TCRdb kept. Clones are partly lost; checked studies trace under half to an unresolved V gene and leave the rest unexplained. The sample table lists 250,000 to 350,000 clones, roughly nine tenths of them with a count of one. The ten largest clones represent roughly 1.2% of the sample. Sequencing was performed on PBMCs. These receptor sequences come from a woman aged 30 to 39 in good health and CMV-seropositive.

V usage is TRBV7-3 and J usage is TRBJ2-7, with D unresolved. The V end was cut by 2 bases, the J end by 6 bases, with 11 bases between. The CDR3 length is 13 residues. Per germline, CDR1 SGHTA and CDR2 FQGTGA. The CDR3 here is CASSLYQSTEQYF. The CDR3 coding sequence is TGTGCCAGCAGCTTATATCAGAGCACCGAGCAGTACTTC.

V and J are TRBV27 and TRBJ1-5; tentatively, D is TRBD1 (5 bases). V lost 3 bases to trimming and J lost 2 bases, with 11 bases between them. The CDR3 has 15 residues. The germline gives CDR1 MNHEY, CDR2 SMNVEV (reference sequence). CDR3 DNA: TGTGCCAGCAGTTTCCGGGGGGACCGCAATCAGCCCCAGCATTTT. Amino acids: CASSFRGDRNQPQHF.

This sequence joins TRBV28 and TRBJ2-1, with D maybe TRBD1 (5 bases). This CDR3 spans 15 amino acids. CDR1 MDHEN and CDR2 SYDVKM come from the germline V gene. V gave up 6 bases and J gave up 4 bases, with 16 bases separating them. CDR3 amino acids: CASSQRQGDYNEQFF. DNA of the CDR3: TGTGCCAGCAGCCAAAGACAAGGGGATTACAATGAGCAGTTCTTC.

This clone was observed once. The chain links TRBV25-1 to TRBJ2-5, with a tentative D call TRBD2 (6 bases). The CDR3 sequence is 16 residues long. From germline, CDR1 is MGHDK and CDR2 SYGVNS. Trimming took off 3 bases at V and 2 bases at J, with 16 bases between the two ends. CDR3 in amino acids: CASSESGVVGQETQYF. DNA of the CDR3: TGTGCCAGCAGTGAGTCGGGGGTGGTAGGACAAGAGACCCAGTACTTC.

The V call is TRBV6-1, the J call TRBJ2-2; the D is unclear. The V and J ends lost 6 bases and 5 bases respectively, with 4 bases between them. This CDR3 contains 11 residues. The V gene's germline CDR1 is MNHNS and CDR2 SASEGT. The DNA for the CDR3 is TGTGCCAGCAGCCTGACCGGGGAGCTGTTTTTT. This codes for CASSLTGELFF.

The V call is TRBV19, the J call TRBJ2-3; 11 bases line up with TRBD1. Germline V lookup: CDR1 LNHDA, CDR2 SQIVND (reference sequence). The CDR3 is 16 residues long. With 3 bases clipped from V and 4 bases from J, the junction kept 6 bases outside the gene matches. CDR3 loop: CASSIPDRGHSDTQYF. CDR3 nucleotides: TGTGCCAGTAGTATCCCGGACAGGGGGCACTCAGATACGCAGTATTTT. Variable domain in full (rest from reference TRBV19 and TRBJ2-3): DGGITQSPKYLFRKEGQNVTLSCEQNLNHDAMYWYRQDPGQGLRLIYYSQIVNDFQKGDIAEGYSVSREKKESFPLTVTSAQKNPTAFYLCASSIPDRGHSDTQYFGPGTRLTVL.

The chain combines TRBV7-3 with TRBJ2-7; 11 bases line up with TRBD2. The CDR3 runs to 15 residues. Germline CDR1 SGHTA, CDR2 FQGTGA. V lost 4 bases and J lost 3; bases outside the gene matches: 5. The CDR3 loop reads CASSSTSGSFYEQYF. CDR3 nucleotides: TGTGCCAGCAGCTCTACTAGCGGGAGTTTCTACGAGCAGTACTTC.

The chain carries TRBV4-2 and TRBJ2-4, with TRBD2 matching over 8 bases. This CDR3 has 18 residues. V was clipped by 0 bases and J by 0 bases; unmatched bases: 7. Germline V gene data show CDR1 as LGHNA and CDR2 as YNFKEQ. CDR3 in DNA: TGTGCCAGCAGCCAAGAGTTCGCTAGCGGGTTAGCCAAAAACATTCAGTACTTC. It specifies CASSQEFASGLAKNIQYF.